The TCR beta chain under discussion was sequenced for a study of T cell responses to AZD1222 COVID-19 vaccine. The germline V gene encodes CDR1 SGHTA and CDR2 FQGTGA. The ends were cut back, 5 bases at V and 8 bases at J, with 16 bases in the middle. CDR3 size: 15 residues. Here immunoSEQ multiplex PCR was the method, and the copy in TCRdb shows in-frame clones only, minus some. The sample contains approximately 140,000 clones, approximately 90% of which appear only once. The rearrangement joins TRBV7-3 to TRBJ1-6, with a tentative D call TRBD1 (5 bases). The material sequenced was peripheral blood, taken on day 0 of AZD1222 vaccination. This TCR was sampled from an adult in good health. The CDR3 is CASSESTGVHSPLHF. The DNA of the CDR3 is TGTGCCAGCAGCGAATCTACAGGCGTCCATTCACCCCTCCACTTT.